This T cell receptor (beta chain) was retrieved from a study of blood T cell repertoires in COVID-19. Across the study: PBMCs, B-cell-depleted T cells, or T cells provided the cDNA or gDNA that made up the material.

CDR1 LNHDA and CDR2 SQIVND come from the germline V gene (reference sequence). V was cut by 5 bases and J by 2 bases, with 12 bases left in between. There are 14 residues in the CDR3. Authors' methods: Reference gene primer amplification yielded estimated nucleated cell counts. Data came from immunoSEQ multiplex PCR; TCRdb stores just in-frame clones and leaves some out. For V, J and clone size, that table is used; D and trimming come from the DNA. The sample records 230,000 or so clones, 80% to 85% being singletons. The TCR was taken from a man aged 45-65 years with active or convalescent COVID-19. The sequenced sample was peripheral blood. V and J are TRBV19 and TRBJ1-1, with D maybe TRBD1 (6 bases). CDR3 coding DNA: TGTGCCAGTAGTTTACAGGGTACTAACACTGAAGCTTTCTTT. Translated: CASSLQGTNTEAFF.